This TCR beta chain derives from a study of T cell responses to AZD1222 COVID-19 vaccine (dated by TCRdb to the early 2020s). The study in broad terms: Because spike-specific TCR depth and breadth did not differ between the two schedules, AZD1222 recipients who got a second dose at roughly 4 weeks were pooled with those who got a second dose at roughly 12 weeks. TCR sequencing was performed for about 250 trial participants, of whom some 200 were given two doses of AZD1222 and some 25 were given two doses of MenACWY control vaccine. Trial participants were enrolled into age subgroups of 18-55, 56-69 and 70-plus years, which contained about 150, 28 and 57 TCR-sequenced participants, respectively.

In the paper's terms, the time point label means: baseline before first vaccination. Samples from vaccinated people were obtained from the UK trials COV001 and COV002, which included a single-blind randomized controlled phase 2/3 trial of AZD1222 (ChAdOx1 nCoV-19) in healthy adults. For TCRbeta chain sequencing, PBMC samples from trial participants were taken at day 0 and at day 28 after the second dose. The CDR3 regions of human TCRbeta chains were analyzed by immunosequencing. Regarding the original processing steps: Repertoire TCRs were matched against a reference library of SARS-CoV-2-specific TCRs generated with the MIRA antigen-specificity platform. Breadth was defined as the fraction of unique TCRs that were SARS-CoV-2-associated, and depth was defined as the fraction of total T cells that were SARS-CoV-2-associated. Using the MIRA data, every spike-specific TCR was mapped to the spike region that the TCR reacted to and assigned to either a CD4 or a CD8 class. Log10-transformed breadth and depth values were compared by one-way ANOVA with Sidak's multiple comparisons tests. The table comes from immuneACCESS by way of TCRdb, which keeps in-frame sequences with V and J called. Part of the clones is missing from these tables; in studies checked, under half for an unresolved V gene and the rest for unknown reasons. V, J and clone size were drawn from that table, and D and trimming were deduced from the DNA. In this sample the table shows about 99,000 clones, 89% of which occur a single time. About 19% of the sample goes to the ten largest clones.

General findings and caveats noted by the study authors: After two AZD1222 doses, both the breadth and the depth of spike-specific TCRs were significantly higher than at day 0 and than in MenACWY recipients. Because no day 14 peak-response samples were available, repertoires were characterized only after the peak T cell response. Reportedly, close to half of the unique spike-specific TCRs recognized epitopes lying outside the regions that are mutated in the B.1.351 and B.1.1.7 variants. Most participants were white British and females outnumbered males, and the authors suggested that clonal diversity may have been underestimated. CD4 TCRs associated with the vaccine covered the entire spike protein, and the dominant responses were in regions 160-218 and 743-854. In the small 56-69-year group, the increase in depth fell short of significance, most likely because of low power. Conclusions about previously exposed vaccinees were limited because only six AZD1222 recipients were SARS-CoV-2 seropositive at baseline.

A word on this clone: Its antigen is still unknown. Base quality data are lacking; no much larger clone is found one base away.

Per the germline V gene, MNHNS is the CDR1 and SASEGT is the CDR2. V lost 0 bases and J lost 6 bases; the stretch between them is 12 bases long. Taken from cysteine to phenylalanine, the CDR3 has 15 residues. CDR3 DNA is the only sequence kept; it has 45 bases, read in frame from the first base. The TCR was taken from an adult in good health. Material: peripheral blood, obtained on day 0 of AZD1222 vaccination. The chain is encoded by TRBV6-1 joined to TRBJ1-5; the D gene is not confidently resolved. The CDR3 region: CASSEARIKVQPQHF. The nucleotide sequence reads as follows: TGTGCCAGCAGTGAAGCGCGGATAAAGGTTCAGCCCCAGCATTTT.